The 26 T cell receptor beta chains below were found in one sample sequenced in a study of cytomegalovirus exposure and HLA in healthy donors. The PCR used 60 Vbeta and 13 Jbeta primers. This table comes from immunoSEQ multiplex PCR, and its TCRdb copy is limited to in-frame clones, with some not included. The sample comprises about 160,000 clones, 75% to 90% of which are singletons, and 0.95% to 1.5% rests with the top ten. Material for sequencing was PBMCs. These TCRs come from a boy aged 2 to 9 in good health and CMV-seronegative.

The chain has TRBV5-1 and TRBJ2-1; 8 positions match TRBD2. Germline values: CDR1 SGHRS, CDR2 YFSETQ. This CDR3 has 14 amino acids. The trim removed 3 bases at V and 9 bases at J, leaving 8 bases unmatched. The CDR3 DNA follows: TGCGCCAGCAGCTCTCCGGGACTAGTGAGTGAGCAGTTCTTC. It yields the protein CASSSPGLVSEQFF.

The chain joins TRBV5-6 to TRBJ1-1; D call uncertain. CDR1 is SGHDT and CDR2 is YYEEEE in the germline V gene. This CDR3 contains 15 residues. With 6 bases removed from V and 4 bases from J, the gap between germline ends came to 19 bases. CDR3 in amino acids: CASIPHGEVSTEAFF. The CDR3 DNA is TGTGCCAGCATCCCTCATGGGGAGGTTTCCACTGAAGCTTTCTTT.

The chain employs TRBV27 and TRBJ2-7; D may be TRBD2 (5 bases). Trimming stripped 1 base from V and 3 bases from J, with 13 bases between. The CDR3 spans 15 residues. Germline CDR1 is MNHEY and CDR2 is SMNVEV (reference sequence). CDR3 loop: CASSLFGDHFYEQYF. DNA for the CDR3: TGTGCCAGCAGTTTATTCGGGGATCACTTCTACGAGCAGTACTTC.

The chain employs TRBV11-2 and TRBJ1-1, with a possible D match to TRBD1 (6 bases). The CDR3 sequence is 16 residues long. From germline, CDR1 is SGHAT and CDR2 FQNNGV. Trimming pared 1 base from V and 4 bases from J, leaving 16 bases between. The CDR3 is CASSLAGGPYGTEAFF. CDR3 DNA: TGTGCCAGCAGCTTAGCCGGGGGGCCGTATGGCACTGAAGCTTTCTTT.

The chain combines TRBV7-6 with TRBJ2-3, with D possibly matching TRBD2 (5 bases). This CDR3 spans 16 amino acids. Germline CDR1 reads SGHVS; CDR2 reads FNYEAQ. V gave up 1 base and J gave up 6 bases, with 17 bases separating them. Here the CDR3 DNA reads TGTGCCAGCAGCTTAGGCTCCACTCTAGCCGCGGATACGCAGTATTTT. Translation gives CASSLGSTLAADTQYF. The entire variable domain, with the rest obtained from reference TRBV7-6 and TRBJ2-3, is as follows: GAGVSQSPRYKVTKRGQDVALRCDPISGHVSLYWYRQALGQGPEFLTYFNYEAQQDKSGLPNDRFSAERPEGSISTLTIQRTEQRDSAMYRCASSLGSTLAADTQYFGPGTRLTVL.

The chain recombines TRBV7-8 with TRBJ2-7; TRBD1 matches at 8 bases. The CDR3 totals 17 residues. Germline loops: CDR1 SGHVS, CDR2 FQNEAQ. The junction had 10 bases not matched to a gene; V was cut back by 0 bases and J by 3 bases. The CDR3 sequence is CASSLATDRALRYEQYV. CDR3 in DNA: TGTGCCAGCAGCTTAGCCACGGACAGGGCTTTGCGCTACGAGCAGTACGTC.

V gene TRBV15 combines with J gene TRBJ2-1; 7 nucleotides match TRBD1. The germline V gene encodes CDR1 LNHNV and CDR2 YYDKDF (reference sequence). The V gene end was trimmed by 2 bases and the J gene end by 5 bases; junction bases not matched to a gene: 9. The CDR3 sequence is 16 residues long. For the CDR3, the DNA is TGTGCCACCAGCAGACCGGGACAGAGAAGAGACAATGAGCAGTTCTTC. Its protein is CATSRPGQRRDNEQFF.

The J gene is TRBJ2-1, the V gene TRBV6-1; 7 bases agree with TRBD2. The CDR3 has 13 residues. Germline V CDR1 and CDR2: MNHNS, SASEGT. V dropped 10 bases and J dropped 2; count of bases not matched to a gene: 5. CDR3 nucleotides: TGTGCCATCGGAGCGGGGCCCTACAATGAGCAGTTCTTC. This encodes CAIGAGPYNEQFF.

This clone appeared a single time. DNA of the CDR3: TGCAGCGCGGAAACAGGGGGTGGTGAGACCCAGTACTTC. Amino acids: CSAETGGGETQYF. J is TRBJ2-5 and V is TRBV29-1; 8 bases are shared with TRBD1. The J segment lost 5 bases and the V segment lost 7 bases, leaving 9 bases of the junction unmatched. The CDR3 totals 13 residues. The germline V gene has CDR1 SQVTM and CDR2 ANQGSEA.

This sequence joins TRBV19 and TRBJ1-5; 7 nucleotides match TRBD1. V lost 7 bases and J lost 2; bases outside the gene matches: 8. This CDR3 has 15 amino acids. Germline V gene data show CDR1 as LNHDA and CDR2 as SQIVND (reference sequence). This chain's CDR3 is CASIPPGGRNQPQHF. The CDR3 region has the DNA TGTGCCAGTATCCCCCCAGGGGGACGCAATCAGCCCCAGCATTTT.

The CDR3 protein is CASSLVDGGQETQYF. For the CDR3, the DNA is TGCGCCAGCAGCTTGGTCGACGGGGGGCAAGAGACCCAGTACTTC. This sequence joins TRBV5-1 and TRBJ2-5; 7 bases are shared with TRBD2. V shed 0 bases, J shed 2 bases, and the junction held 4 bases outside the gene matches. The CDR3 contains 15 residues. Germline lookup yields CDR1 SGHRS and CDR2 YFSETQ.

CDR3 residues: CASSLRDSRDQETQYF. CDR3 nucleotide sequence: TGTGCCAGTAGTCTTCGGGACTCGCGGGACCAAGAGACCCAGTACTTC. This rearrangement joins TRBV19 to TRBJ2-5; possibly TRBD2 for D (6 bases). The length of the CDR3 is 16 residues. Germline CDR1 reads LNHDA; CDR2 reads SQIVND (reference sequence). Trimming removed 5 bases at V and 0 bases at J, with 16 bases between.

The CDR3, as DNA: TGTGCCAGCTCACCACCGGGGCAGGGAGGTTCTGGTGAGCAGTTCTTC. Translating gives CASSPPGQGGSGEQFF. This chain links TRBV18 with TRBJ2-1, with D tentatively TRBD2 (6 bases). The CDR3 consists of 16 residues. Germline assignment: CDR1 KGHSH and CDR2 LQKENI. Trimming pared 0 bases from V and 9 bases from J, leaving 18 bases between.

This clone was observed a handful of times. This chain uses TRBV21-1 with TRBJ2-7; the table's D gene call, TRBD2, was not cross checked with the DNA. TRBV21-1 is annotated as a pseudogene. This CDR3 region has 13 residues. CDR3 nucleotides: TGTGCCAGCAGCCCTCGGTCCGGGAACGAGCAGTACGTC. It codes for CASSPRSGNEQYV.

The rearrangement links TRBV4-3 to TRBJ1-2; no clear D gene. The CDR3 runs 14 residues. Trimming took 3 bases from V and 2 from J, leaving 10 bases between them. Germline assignment: CDR1 LGHNA and CDR2 YSLEER. The CDR3 DNA is TGCGCCAGCAGCCAGAGGACGGGGAACTATGGCTACACCTTC. It encodes CASSQRTGNYGYTF.

This sequence joins TRBV13 and TRBJ1-2; D uncertain. Trimming left V 2 bases short and J 4 bases short, with 11 bases between. Germline CDR1 is PRHDT and CDR2 is FYEKMQ (reference sequence). The CDR3 spans 14 residues. This CDR3 is CASSLRGLLYGYTF. CDR3 sequence (DNA): TGTGCCAGCAGCTTACGTGGGCTCCTCTATGGCTACACCTTC.

This clone was observed once. The chain couples TRBV5-1 to TRBJ2-3; TRBD2 matches at 10 bases. Germline V lookup: CDR1 SGHRS, CDR2 YFSETQ. V lost 5 bases, J lost 5 bases, and 8 bases stayed unmatched. There are 15 residues in the CDR3. CDR3 amino acids: CASSTKRGGVDTQYF. The CDR3 DNA reads TGCGCCAGCAGTACTAAGCGGGGGGGCGTAGATACGCAGTATTTT.

The chain recombines TRBV6-5 with TRBJ1-4, with D unclear. The V gene lost 4 bases and the J gene lost 3 bases, with 6 bases spanning the gap. This CDR3 has 13 residues. CDR1 and CDR2 (germline): MNHEY, SVGAGI. In DNA form, the CDR3 reads TGTGCCAGCAGTTCCGGGGCTAATGAAAAACTGTTTTTT. Translating it yields CASSSGANEKLFF.

The genes are TRBV30 and TRBJ1-6; D is uncertain. Trimming took off 8 bases at V and 8 bases at J, with 16 bases between the two ends. CDR3 size: 13 residues. Germline CDR1 is GTSNPN and CDR2 is SVGIG (reference sequence). The CDR3 reads CALPAGGDSPLHF. CDR3 coding DNA: TGTGCCCTTCCGGCGGGCGGTGATTCACCCCTCCACTTT.

This clone was counted once. This sequence joins TRBV6-5 and TRBJ1-2, with D maybe TRBD1 (6 bases). Germline V gives CDR1 MNHEY, CDR2 SVGAGI. V was pared by 6 bases and J by 5 bases, with 13 bases between. The CDR3 is 13 amino acids. The CDR3 is CASSPIRGYGYTF. The CDR3 DNA reads as TGTGCCAGCAGCCCTATAAGGGGGTATGGCTACACCTTC.

The chain uses TRBV18 and TRBJ1-5; D uncertain. Trimming took 7 bases from V and 4 from J, leaving 20 bases between them. The CDR3 has 16 amino acids. The V gene's germline CDR1 is KGHSH and CDR2 LQKENI. The CDR3 protein is CASWAPYPIRNQPQHF. The CDR3 DNA sequence: TGTGCCAGCTGGGCCCCCTACCCGATACGGAATCAGCCCCAGCATTTT.

This chain uses TRBV9 with TRBJ1-5, with D hard to call. The V end was cut by 0 bases, the J end by 6 bases, with 10 bases between. The V gene's germline CDR1 is SGDLS and CDR2 YYNGEE. This CDR3 has 14 residues. The CDR3 DNA follows: TGTGCCAGCAGCGTAGAGTACTGCTGTCAGCCCCAGCATTTT. It is translated as CASSVEYCCQPQHF.

The chain couples TRBV27 to TRBJ1-1; the D is unclear. The germline V gene encodes CDR1 MNHEY and CDR2 SMNVEV (reference sequence). The CDR3 is 15 residues long. With 0 bases removed from V and 1 base from J, the gap between germline ends came to 9 bases. The CDR3 region is CASSLSGSANTEAFF. CDR3 nucleotide sequence: TGTGCCAGCAGTTTATCGGGCAGTGCGAACACTGAAGCTTTCTTT.

CDR3 in amino acids: CASSPGQTPGEKLFF. The CDR3 coding sequence is TGCGCCAGCAGCCCTGGACAGACCCCAGGGGAAAAACTGTTTTTT. The chain joins TRBV5-1 to TRBJ1-4, with D perhaps TRBD1 (6 bases). V lost 4 bases and J lost 8, with 18 bases in between. Germline V gene lookup returns CDR1 SGHRS and CDR2 YFSETQ. This CDR3 contains 15 residues.

The J gene is TRBJ1-2, the V gene TRBV5-5; 9 bases are shared with TRBD1. Unmatched junction bases numbered 5, after V lost 2 bases and J lost 6 bases. The CDR3 consists of 14 residues. Germline V gives CDR1 SGHKS, CDR2 YYEKEE (reference sequence). CDR3 residues: CASSFGGTGNGYTF. In nucleotides, the CDR3 is TGTGCCAGCAGCTTCGGCGGGACAGGGAATGGCTACACCTTC. The variable domain in full, completed from reference TRBV5-5 and TRBJ1-2, reads DAGVTQSPTHLIKTRGQQVTLRCSPISGHKSVSWYQQVLGQGPQFIFQYYEKEERGRGNFPDRFSARQFPNYSSELNVNALLLGDSALYLCASSFGGTGNGYTFGSGTRLTVV.

In nucleotides, the CDR3 is TGTGCCAGCAGCCGGAAAGGGGGGGTCACTGAAGCTTTCTTT. Encoded protein: CASSRKGGVTEAFF. This chain uses TRBV14 with TRBJ1-1; TRBD1 is a possible D gene (6 bases). This CDR3 region has 14 residues. Germline V CDR1 and CDR2: SGHDN, FVKESK. Trimming cost V 4 bases and J 4 bases, with 13 bases left between them. The variable domain in full, with the rest retrieved from reference TRBV14 and TRBJ1-1, is EAGVTQFPSHSVIEKGQTVTLRCDPISGHDNLYWYRRVMGKEIKFLLHFVKESKQDESGMPNNRFLAERTGGTYSTLKVQPAELEDSGVYFCASSRKGGVTEAFFGQGTRLTVV.